One and the same sample provided the 6 T cell receptor beta chains below, sequenced in a study of graft-versus-host responses after intestinal transplantation. Their antigen targets remain unknown. Libraries were prepared by immunoSEQ multiplex PCR; TCRdb keeps only in-frame clonotypes and omits some of them. The sample has 65,000 to 100,000 clones; around 90% are singletons. The sample was unstimulated CD8+ T cells sorted from spleen or lymph node cells, taken before transplant. These receptors all come from a human donor who was the organ donor for an intestinal transplant.

This clone came up once. The rearrangement joins TRBV29-1 to TRBJ2-7; D uncertain. There are 13 residues in the CDR3. CDR1 and CDR2 from the germline V gene are SQVTM and ANQGSEA. The ends were cut back, 4 bases at V and 0 bases at J, with 10 bases in the middle. The chain's CDR3 is CSVAVSDSYEQYF. Written as DNA, the CDR3 is TGCAGCGTTGCTGTCAGCGACTCCTACGAGCAGTACTTC.

The chain links TRBV29-1 to TRBJ1-2; D gene uncertain. The germline V gene has CDR1 SQVTM and CDR2 ANQGSEA. CDR3 size: 12 residues. Trimming shortened V by 2 bases and J by 7 bases, and 11 bases separated the two germline ends. The CDR3 DNA reads as TGCAGCGTTGAAACCCGGGGTACTGGCTACACCTTC. Residues: CSVETRGTGYTF. Complete variable domain (other parts from reference TRBV29-1 and TRBJ1-2): SAVISQKPSRDICQRGTSLTIQCQVDSQVTMMFWYRQQPGQSLTLIATANQGSEATYESGFVIDKFPISRPNLTFSTLTVSNMSPEDSSIYLCSVETRGTGYTFGSGTRLTVV.

The chain is built from TRBV4-1 and TRBJ2-7; D gene unclear. The CDR3 totals 13 residues. Germline V lookup: CDR1 MGHRA, CDR2 YSYEKL. V shed 0 bases and J shed 2 bases, with 5 bases lying between them. The CDR3 spells CASSQDRAYEQYF. The DNA of the CDR3 is TGCGCCAGCAGCCAAGATCGGGCCTACGAGCAGTACTTC.

V gene TRBV27 combines with J gene TRBJ2-7; 8 bases map to TRBD2. This CDR3 contains 15 residues. CDR1 is MNHEY, CDR2 SMNVEV, per germline (reference sequence). The ends lost 3 bases at V and 2 bases at J; junction bases unmatched: 6. Here the CDR3 reads CASSFGRGPTYEQYF. The CDR3 nucleotides are TGTGCCAGCAGTTTCGGGAGGGGACCTACCTACGAGCAGTACTTC.

Points on this clone: One end of the junction is discordant with germline, which a read error may explain. Other DNA variants within this sample encode the same CDR3. The V call is TRBV9, the J call TRBJ2-7; the match to TRBD2 covers 8 bases. The germline CDR1 and CDR2 sequences are SGDLS and YYNGEE. The CDR3 contains 15 residues. This CDR3 reads CASSGSGDRRHEQYF. CDR3 nucleotide sequence: TGTGCCAGTAGCGGTAGCGGGGATCGACGCCACGAGCAGTACTTC.

V usage is TRBV7-2 and J usage is TRBJ2-7; D may be TRBD1 (5 bases). Germline lookup yields CDR1 SGHTA and CDR2 FQGNSA. V was cut by 2 bases and J by 7 bases, with 15 bases left in between. The CDR3 is 14 amino acids. The CDR3 DNA reads TGTGCCAGCAGCTTAAATCAAGGGGTGGGTGAGCAGTACTTC. It encodes CASSLNQGVGEQYF.